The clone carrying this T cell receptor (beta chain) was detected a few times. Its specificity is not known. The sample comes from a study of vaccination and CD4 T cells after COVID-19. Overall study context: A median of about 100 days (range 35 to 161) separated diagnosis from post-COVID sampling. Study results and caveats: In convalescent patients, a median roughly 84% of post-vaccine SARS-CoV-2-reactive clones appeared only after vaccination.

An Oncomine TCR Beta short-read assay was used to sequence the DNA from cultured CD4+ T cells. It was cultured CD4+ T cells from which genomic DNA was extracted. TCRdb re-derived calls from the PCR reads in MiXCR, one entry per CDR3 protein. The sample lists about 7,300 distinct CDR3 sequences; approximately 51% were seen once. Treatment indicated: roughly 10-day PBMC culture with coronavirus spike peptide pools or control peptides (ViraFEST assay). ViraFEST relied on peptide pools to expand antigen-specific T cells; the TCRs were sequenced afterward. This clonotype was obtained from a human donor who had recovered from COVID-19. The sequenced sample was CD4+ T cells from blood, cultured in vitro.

CDR3 region: CSARGEYGTEAFF. The DNA of the CDR3 is TGCAGTGCTAGGGGGGAATATGGCACTGAAGCTTTCTTT. The rearrangement joins TRBV20-1 to TRBJ1-1; TRBD1 is a possible D gene (5 bases). The CDR3 consists of 13 residues. V shed 3 bases and J shed 4 bases, with 12 bases lying between them. Germline CDR1 and CDR2: DFQATT and SNEGSKA (reference sequence).